The 27 T cell receptor beta chains below all came from one sample that was sequenced in a study of CD8 T cells in Susac syndrome. RNA, at roughly 0.45 to 1 ug, was reverse transcribed with random hexamers. Each CDR3 protein gets one entry after TCRdb re-called the immunoSEQ multiplex PCR reads with MiXCR. The sample comprises more than 200,000 distinct CDR3 sequences, about 94% of which are singletons, and under 0.2% rests with the top ten. The specimen sequenced was CD4+ T cells from PBMCs. The receptors were sampled from a human donor with Susac syndrome.

The chain has TRBV4-3 and TRBJ2-2, with 9 bases that match TRBD1. V dropped 1 base and J dropped 5; count of bases not matched to a gene: 8. In germline, CDR1 is LGHNA, CDR2 YSLEER. The CDR3 is 17 residues long. The CDR3 DNA sequence: TGCGCCAGCAGCCAAGTCTCTGGGACAGGGTTTACCGGGGAGCTGTTTTTT. Its translation is CASSQVSGTGFTGELFF.

The gene calls are TRBV7-2 and TRBJ1-5; the D gene is possibly TRBD1 (6 bases). Germline CDR1 SGHTA, CDR2 FQGNSA. The CDR3 is made up of 15 amino acids. V lost 0 bases to trimming and J lost 2 bases, with 8 bases between them. In DNA, the CDR3 is TGTGCCAGCAGCTTAGCGGCAGGGGGCAATCAGCCCCAGCATTTT. It codes for CASSLAAGGNQPQHF. Combining the CDR3 with reference TRBV7-2 and TRBJ1-5 gives the whole variable domain GAGVSQSPSNKVTEKGKDVELRCDPISGHTALYWYRQSLGQGLEFLIYFQGNSAPDKSGLPSDRFSAERTGGSVSTLTIQRTQQEDSAVYLCASSLAAGGNQPQHFGDGTRLSIL.

The V call is TRBV7-3, the J call TRBJ2-1; no firm D call. The CDR3 is made up of 13 amino acids. V lost 5 bases to trimming and J lost 4 bases, with 9 bases between them. The germline V gene encodes CDR1 SGHTA and CDR2 FQGTGA. The CDR3 sequence: CASSPQPYNEQFF. The CDR3 DNA follows: TGTGCCAGCAGCCCCCAGCCATACAATGAGCAGTTCTTC.

The chain combines TRBV4-2 with TRBJ2-6; maybe TRBD2 (7 bases). This CDR3 comprises 18 residues. Trimming took off 0 bases at V and 1 base at J, with 13 bases between the two ends. CDR1 LGHNA and CDR2 YNFKEQ come from the germline V gene. The CDR3 nucleotides are TGTGCCAGCAGCCAAGAACTGGCGGGGGCTTCTGGGGCCAACGTCCTGACTTTC. This sequence encodes CASSQELAGASGANVLTF.

The chain employs TRBV30 and TRBJ2-3; D remains ambiguous. This CDR3 contains 12 residues. In germline, CDR1 is GTSNPN, CDR2 SVGIG (reference sequence). V gave up 5 bases and J gave up 3 bases, with 9 bases separating them. CDR3 sequence reads: CAWGPPTDTQYF. CDR3 sequence (DNA): TGTGCCTGGGGCCCGCCGACAGATACGCAGTATTTT.

The gene calls are TRBV24-1 and TRBJ2-3; weak D call: TRBD1 (6 bases). The germline V gene has CDR1 KGHDR and CDR2 SFDVKD. Trimming shortened V by 3 bases and J by 2 bases, and 14 bases separated the two germline ends. The CDR3 contains 16 residues. In DNA form, the CDR3 reads TGTGCCACCAGTGATCCTACCGACAGGCACACAGATACGCAGTATTTT. Translating it yields CATSDPTDRHTDTQYF.

The V and J genes are TRBV20-1 and TRBJ1-1; no firm D call. The V end lost 0 bases, the J end lost 1 base, and 15 bases lay between the germline ends. Germline CDR1 is DFQATT and CDR2 is SNEGSKA (reference sequence). The CDR3 spans 16 residues. The CDR3 region is CSARDAAKDPNTEAFF. The CDR3 DNA follows: TGCAGTGCTAGAGATGCGGCAAAGGATCCGAACACTGAAGCTTTCTTT.

The rearrangement uses TRBV20-1 and TRBJ2-1, with D perhaps TRBD2 (6 bases). Germline assignment: CDR1 DFQATT and CDR2 SNEGSKA (reference sequence). Trimming removed 5 bases at V and 10 bases at J, with 21 bases between. CDR3 length equals 14 residues. This CDR3 reads CSAPMAGRPEEQFF. The CDR3 DNA is TGCAGTGCTCCCATGGCGGGGAGGCCGGAGGAGCAGTTCTTC.

The chain has TRBV18 and TRBJ2-6, with D perhaps given as TRBD1 or TRBD2 (5 bases each). Trimming removed 6 bases from V and 0 bases from J, with 15 bases in between. There are 17 residues in the CDR3. Looked up from germline, CDR1 is KGHSH and CDR2 is LQKENI. The CDR3 spells CASSPWDGGSGANVLTF. Here the CDR3 DNA reads TGTGCCAGCTCCCCCTGGGACGGCGGCTCTGGGGCCAACGTCCTGACTTTC. Together with reference TRBV18 and TRBJ2-6, the CDR3 gives the full variable domain: NAGVMQNPRHLVRRRGQEARLRCSPMKGHSHVYWYRQLPEEGLKFMVYLQKENIIDESGMPKERFSAEFPKEGPSILRIQQVVRGDSAAYFCASSPWDGGSGANVLTFGAGSRLTVL.

V gene TRBV5-1 combines with J gene TRBJ1-1; no clear D. The CDR3 is 15 amino acids. Germline V gives CDR1 SGHRS, CDR2 YFSETQ. Trimming shortened V by 0 bases and J by 3 bases, and 12 bases separated the two germline ends. CDR3 residues: CASSLVDAQYTEAFF. As DNA, the CDR3 is TGCGCCAGCAGCTTGGTTGACGCTCAGTACACTGAAGCTTTCTTT. Full variable domain (rest looked up from reference TRBV5-1 and TRBJ1-1): KAGVTQTPRYLIKTRGQQVTLSCSPISGHRSVSWYQQTPGQGLQFLFEYFSETQRNKGNFPGRFSGRQFSNSRSEMNVSTLELGDSALYLCASSLVDAQYTEAFFGQGTRLTVV.

This sequence joins TRBV7-2 and TRBJ2-7, with D tentatively TRBD2 (7 bases). The V gene lost 1 base and the J gene lost 9 bases, with 22 bases spanning the gap. The germline gives CDR1 SGHTA, CDR2 FQGNSA. The CDR3 loop spans 16 amino acids. In nucleotides, the CDR3 is TGTGCCAGCAGCTTAGGCGGGGGCTCCCGTTGGGGTGGGCAGTACTTC. It yields the protein CASSLGGGSRWGGQYF.

The rearrangement links TRBV28 to TRBJ2-6; D is uncertain. From germline, CDR1 is MDHEN and CDR2 SYDVKM. This CDR3 is built from 16 residues. Trimming removed 3 bases from V and 0 bases from J, with 9 bases in between. CDR3: CASSLQASSGANVLTF. The DNA for the CDR3 is TGTGCCAGCAGTTTGCAGGCGTCCTCTGGGGCCAACGTCCTGACTTTC. The complete variable domain, with remaining parts taken from reference TRBV28 and TRBJ2-6, reads DVKVTQSSRYLVKRTGEKVFLECVQDMDHENMFWYRQDPGLGLRLIYFSYDVKMKEKGDIPEGYSVSREKKERFSLILESASTNQTSMYLCASSLQASSGANVLTFGAGSRLTVL.

This sequence joins TRBV9 and TRBJ2-5, with D tentatively TRBD1 (5 bases). Trimming stripped 0 bases from V and 5 bases from J, with 11 bases between. Germline CDR1 reads SGDLS; CDR2 reads YYNGEE. The CDR3 is 14 residues long. CDR3 protein: CASSVAPRAETQYF. Written as DNA, the CDR3 is TGTGCCAGCAGCGTAGCCCCCAGGGCGGAGACCCAGTACTTC. Full variable domain (outside the CDR3, taken from reference TRBV9 and TRBJ2-5): DSGVTQTPKHLITATGQRVTLRCSPRSGDLSVYWYQQSLDQGLQFLIQYYNGEERAKGNILERFSAQQFPDLHSELNLSSLELGDSALYFCASSVAPRAETQYFGPGTRLLVL.

The chain recombines TRBV7-9 with TRBJ1-1; D gene ambiguous. The germline gives CDR1 SEHNR, CDR2 FQNEAQ (reference sequence). The V end was cut by 7 bases, the J end by 0 bases, with 12 bases between. This CDR3 has 14 residues. The chain's CDR3 is CASIFNTVNTEAFF. The CDR3 bases are TGTGCCAGCATCTTTAACACGGTGAACACTGAAGCTTTCTTT.

V is TRBV29-1 and J is TRBJ2-7; D is unresolved. The V end lost 0 bases, the J end lost 4 bases, and 4 bases lay between the germline ends. The CDR3 sequence is 11 residues long. Per germline, CDR1 SQVTM and CDR2 ANQGSEA. This chain's CDR3 is CSVEDKYEQYF. In nucleotides, the CDR3 is TGCAGCGTTGAAGACAAATACGAGCAGTACTTC.

The genes are TRBV4-3 and TRBJ2-2, with 9 bases lining up with TRBD1. The CDR3 totals 17 residues. J gave up 3 bases and V 0 bases, and 5 bases lay outside the gene matches. Germline lookup yields CDR1 LGHNA and CDR2 YSLEER. The CDR3 sequence is CASSQDPGQGYTGELFF. CDR3 coding DNA: TGCGCCAGCAGCCAAGATCCGGGACAGGGTTACACCGGGGAGCTGTTTTTT.

In its sample, this clonotype was seen once. The V gene is TRBV6-2 or TRBV6-3, the J gene TRBJ2-1; D might be TRBD1 or TRBD2, each matching 7 bases. In germline, CDR1 is MNHEY, CDR2 SVGEGT. V lost 7 bases and J 0 bases, leaving 13 bases between the germline ends. This CDR3 comprises 15 residues. CDR3 sequence: CASTQGGDSYNEQFF. As DNA, the CDR3 is TGTGCCAGCACCCAGGGGGGGGACTCCTACAATGAGCAGTTCTTC.

The V and J genes are TRBV6-2 or TRBV6-3 and TRBJ1-1; D gene ambiguous. Germline lookup yields CDR1 MNHEY and CDR2 SVGEGT. V was clipped by 8 bases and J by 11 bases, with 12 bases between them. The CDR3 spans 10 residues. DNA for the CDR3: TGTGCCAGCGGGAAGTTGCTTGCTTTCTTT. Protein sequence: CASGKLLAFF.

This sequence joins TRBV12-3 or TRBV12-4 and TRBJ1-2; D gene unclear. V was cut by 7 bases and J by 8 bases, with 20 bases left in between. The CDR3 covers 14 residues. The CDR3 here is CASTPEVRTGGYTF. In nucleotides, the CDR3 is TGTGCCAGCACCCCGGAAGTTCGGACGGGCGGCTACACCTTC.

The rearrangement joins TRBV9 to TRBJ2-1; 8 nucleotides agree with TRBD1. The CDR3 length is 14 residues. Germline CDR1 and CDR2: SGDLS and YYNGEE. V dropped 4 bases and J dropped 5; count of bases not matched to a gene: 5. The CDR3 region has the DNA TGTGCCAGCAGCCCGGGACAGGAGAACAATGAGCAGTTCTTC. It specifies CASSPGQENNEQFF.

V is TRBV4-3 and J is TRBJ1-6, with 10 bases that match TRBD1. There are 15 residues in the CDR3. Germline V gene sequence: CDR1 LGHNA, CDR2 YSLEER. J gave up 7 bases and V 7 bases, and 7 bases lay outside the gene matches. The CDR3 sequence: CASTELTGGNSPLHF. For the CDR3, the DNA is TGCGCCAGCACGGAGCTGACAGGGGGCAATTCACCCCTCCACTTT.

The chain uses TRBV30 and TRBJ2-1, with D uncertain. Germline V lookup: CDR1 GTSNPN, CDR2 SVGIG (reference sequence). The CDR3 consists of 12 residues. Trimming removed 0 bases at V and 4 bases at J, with 4 bases between. In nucleotides, the CDR3 is TGTGCCTGGAGTGTACAGTACAATGAGCAGTTCTTC. It is translated as CAWSVQYNEQFF.

The chain joins TRBV19 to TRBJ1-6; TRBD1 might be the D (5 bases). CDR1 and CDR2 (germline): LNHDA, SQIVND (reference sequence). Trimming shortened V by 1 base and J by 6 bases, and 13 bases separated the two germline ends. This CDR3 has 16 residues. As DNA, the CDR3 is TGTGCCAGTAGTATAGGACCTCAGGGAGTTAATTCACCCCTCCACTTT. It encodes CASSIGPQGVNSPLHF.

The V and J genes are TRBV25-1 and TRBJ1-2, with no clear D. The CDR3 is 13 amino acids. V was trimmed by 7 bases and J by 7 bases, leaving 16 bases between them. Germline loops: CDR1 MGHDK, CDR2 SYGVNS. This CDR3 is CASTLNGVGGYTF. CDR3 nucleotides: TGTGCCAGCACTCTGAACGGTGTCGGTGGCTACACCTTC.

The chain is built from TRBV3-1 and TRBJ2-2; D gene uncertain. CDR3 length equals 13 residues. Germline assignment: CDR1 LGHDT and CDR2 YNNKEL (reference sequence). V lost 4 bases and J lost 8, with 11 bases in between. The CDR3 reads CASSPNRGGELFF. The CDR3 DNA reads TGTGCCAGCAGCCCCAATAGAGGTGGGGAGCTGTTTTTT. Filled out from reference TRBV3-1 and TRBJ2-2, the complete variable domain reads DTAVSQTPKYLVTQMGNDKSIKCEQNLGHDTMYWYKQDSKKFLKIMFSYNNKELIINETVPNRFSPKSPDKAHLNLHINSLELGDSAVYFCASSPNRGGELFFGEGSRLTVL.

The chain combines TRBV11-2 with TRBJ2-3, with a weak D call TRBD2 (7 bases). Germline CDR1 is SGHAT and CDR2 is FQNNGV. V lost 3 bases and J lost 4, with 11 bases in between. CDR3 length: 14 residues. The CDR3 protein is CASSFRGGADTQYF. CDR3 coding DNA: TGTGCCAGCAGCTTTCGAGGGGGGGCAGATACGCAGTATTTT.

This clonotype was detected a few times. The chain recombines TRBV7-9 with TRBJ1-5; tentatively, D is TRBD1 (5 bases). The CDR3 is 14 amino acids. Germline V lookup: CDR1 SEHNR, CDR2 FQNEAQ (reference sequence). V lost 6 bases and J lost 1, with 10 bases in between. The CDR3 sequence: CASSFDSSNQPQHF. The CDR3 coding sequence is TGTGCCAGCAGTTTTGACAGCAGCAATCAGCCCCAGCATTTT.